Sequencing of this T cell receptor beta chain was carried out in a study of CD8 T cells in Susac syndrome. Study-wide points: It was acknowledged in the study that the number of individuals who were included in its TCR sequencing and HLA analysis was relatively small.

Comments on this clonotype: Its specificity is unknown.

Sequencing of TCR beta was performed on blood CD8+ and CD4+ T cells. RNA totalling about 0.45 to 1 ug underwent reverse transcription with random hexamers. Amplification of TCR beta CDR3 spanned 54 Vbeta and 13 Jbeta via immunoSEQ multiplex PCR. TCRdb re-called the immunoSEQ multiplex PCR reads with MiXCR, one entry per CDR3 protein. The repertoire holds fewer than 200,000 distinct CDR3 sequences, with roughly 94% as singletons. V lost 5 bases to trimming and J lost 7 bases, with 6 bases between them. The CDR3 length is 11 residues. The germline gives CDR1 MDHEN, CDR2 SYDVKM. This clonotype was obtained from a human donor in good health. Sequences were obtained from CD4+ T cells from PBMCs. This rearrangement joins TRBV28 to TRBJ2-1, with unresolved D. The CDR3 region is CASSRSNEQFF. The CDR3 DNA reads TGTGCCAGCAGTAGGAGTAATGAGCAGTTCTTC.